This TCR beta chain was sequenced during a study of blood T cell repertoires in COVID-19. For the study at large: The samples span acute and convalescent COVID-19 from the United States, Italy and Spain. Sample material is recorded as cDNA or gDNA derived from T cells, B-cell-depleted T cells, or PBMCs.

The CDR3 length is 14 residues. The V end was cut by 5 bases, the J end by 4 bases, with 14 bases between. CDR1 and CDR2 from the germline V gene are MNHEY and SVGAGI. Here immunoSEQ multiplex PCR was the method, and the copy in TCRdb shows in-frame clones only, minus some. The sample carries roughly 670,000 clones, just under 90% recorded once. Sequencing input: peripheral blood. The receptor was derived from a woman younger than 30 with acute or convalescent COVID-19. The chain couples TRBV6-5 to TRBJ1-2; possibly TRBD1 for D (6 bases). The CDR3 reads CASSPSGVLYGYTF. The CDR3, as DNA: TGTGCCAGCAGTCCCTCAGGGGTTCTCTATGGCTACACCTTC.